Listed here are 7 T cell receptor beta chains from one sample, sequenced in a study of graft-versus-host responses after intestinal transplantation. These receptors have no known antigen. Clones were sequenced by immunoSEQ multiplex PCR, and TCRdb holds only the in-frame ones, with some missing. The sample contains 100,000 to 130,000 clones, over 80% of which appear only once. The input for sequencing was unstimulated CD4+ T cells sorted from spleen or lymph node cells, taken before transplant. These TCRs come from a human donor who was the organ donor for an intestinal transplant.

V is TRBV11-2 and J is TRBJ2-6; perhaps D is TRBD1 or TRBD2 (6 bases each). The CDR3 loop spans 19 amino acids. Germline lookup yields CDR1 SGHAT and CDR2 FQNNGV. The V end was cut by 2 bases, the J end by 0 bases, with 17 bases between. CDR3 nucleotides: TGTGCCAGCAGCTTATTAGGCAGGGGACTCTACTCTGGGGCCAACGTCCTGACTTTC. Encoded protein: CASSLLGRGLYSGANVLTF.

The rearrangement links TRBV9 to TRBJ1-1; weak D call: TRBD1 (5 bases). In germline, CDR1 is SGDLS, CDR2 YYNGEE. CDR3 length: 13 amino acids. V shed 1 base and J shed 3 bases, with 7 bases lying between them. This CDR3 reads CASSVRGDTEAFF. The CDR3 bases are TGTGCCAGCAGCGTACGGGGGGACACTGAAGCTTTCTTT.

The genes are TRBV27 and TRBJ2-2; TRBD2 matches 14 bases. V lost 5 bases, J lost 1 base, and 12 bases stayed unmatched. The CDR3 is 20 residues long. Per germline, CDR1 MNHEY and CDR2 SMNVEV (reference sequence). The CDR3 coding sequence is TGTGCCAGCAGTCGGGGGACTAGCGGGGGCGTAAGTTGGAACACCGGGGAGCTGTTTTTT. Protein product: CASSRGTSGGVSWNTGELFF.

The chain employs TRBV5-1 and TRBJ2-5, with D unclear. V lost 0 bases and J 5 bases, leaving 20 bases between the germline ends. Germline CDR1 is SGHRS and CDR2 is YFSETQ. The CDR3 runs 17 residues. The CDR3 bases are TGCGCCAGCAGCTTGGGGGCGACATCGCGTTCTGATGAGACCCAGTACTTC. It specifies CASSLGATSRSDETQYF.

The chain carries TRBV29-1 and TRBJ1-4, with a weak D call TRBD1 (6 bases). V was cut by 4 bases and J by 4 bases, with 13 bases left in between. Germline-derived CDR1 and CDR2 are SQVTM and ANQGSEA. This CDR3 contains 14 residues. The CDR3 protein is CSVVKGGSNEKLFF. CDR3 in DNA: TGCAGCGTTGTGAAGGGGGGGAGTAATGAAAAACTGTTTTTT.

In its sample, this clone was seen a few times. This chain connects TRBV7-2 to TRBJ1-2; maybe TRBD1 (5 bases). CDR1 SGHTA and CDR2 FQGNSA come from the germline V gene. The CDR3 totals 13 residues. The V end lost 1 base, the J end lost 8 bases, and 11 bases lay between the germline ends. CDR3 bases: TGTGCCAGCAGCTTAGAATCAGGGTCCGGCTACACCTTC. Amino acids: CASSLESGSGYTF.

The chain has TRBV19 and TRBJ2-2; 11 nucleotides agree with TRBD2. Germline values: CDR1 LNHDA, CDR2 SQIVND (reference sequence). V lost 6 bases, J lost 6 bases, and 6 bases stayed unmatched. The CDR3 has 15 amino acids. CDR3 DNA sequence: TGTGCCAGTAGGAAGCTAGCGGGAGGAGCCGGGGAGCTGTTTTTT. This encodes CASRKLAGGAGELFF.